This TCR beta chain came from a study of radiation and T cells in renal cell carcinoma. Study as a whole: Nephrectomy followed 15 Gy stereotactic body radiation by 4 weeks. Overall study findings and caveats: From baseline, blood top tumor clonotypes peaked at 2 weeks post-radiation. Without pretreatment biopsies, baseline tumor clonotype presence was undetermined.

The table came from immunoSEQ multiplex PCR; TCRdb's copy has only in-frame clones and leaves some out. This table holds 150,000 or so clones, more than 70% found once. The count of this clone is one. Its antigen is still unknown. The time point was: baseline pretreatment blood. Treatment of the sample: 15 Gy SBRT to primary tumor, nephrectomy 4 weeks later. Clear cell pathology was present in this patient's renal cell carcinoma. Trimming stripped 0 bases from V and 4 bases from J, with 7 bases between. Germline CDR1 PRHDT, CDR2 FYEKMQ (reference sequence). CDR3 length: 13 amino acids. This sequence joins TRBV13 and TRBJ2-7, with no clear D. The specimen was blood, collected from a patient whose treatment included radiotherapy and nephrectomy. The TCR sequence derives from a woman between 45 and 60 years old with renal cell carcinoma. The CDR3: CASSLGVRYEQYF. As DNA, the CDR3 is TGTGCCAGCAGCTTAGGGGTTCGGTACGAGCAGTACTTC.